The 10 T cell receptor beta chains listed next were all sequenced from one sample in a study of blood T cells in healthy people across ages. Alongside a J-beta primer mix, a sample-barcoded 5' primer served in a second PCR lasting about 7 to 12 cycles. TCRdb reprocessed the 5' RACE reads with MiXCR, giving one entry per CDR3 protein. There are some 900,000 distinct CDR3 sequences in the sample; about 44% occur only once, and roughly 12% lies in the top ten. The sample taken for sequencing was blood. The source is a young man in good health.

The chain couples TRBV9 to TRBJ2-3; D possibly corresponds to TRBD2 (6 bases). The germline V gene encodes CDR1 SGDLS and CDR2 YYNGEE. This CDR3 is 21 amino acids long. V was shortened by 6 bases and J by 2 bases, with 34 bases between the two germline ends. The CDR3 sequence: CASTPWGRSSPGLGTTDTQYF. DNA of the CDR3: TGTGCCAGCACCCCGTGGGGCCGCTCATCACCGGGACTTGGGACCACAGATACGCAGTATTTT.

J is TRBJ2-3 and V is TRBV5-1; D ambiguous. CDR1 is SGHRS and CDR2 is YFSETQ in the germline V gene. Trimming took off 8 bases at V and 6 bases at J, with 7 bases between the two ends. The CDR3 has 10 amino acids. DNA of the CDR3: TGCGCCAGGACCTATGATACGCAGTATTTT. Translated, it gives CARTYDTQYF. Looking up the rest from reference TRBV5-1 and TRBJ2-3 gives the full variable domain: KAGVTQTPRYLIKTRGQQVTLSCSPISGHRSVSWYQQTPGQGLQFLFEYFSETQRNKGNFPGRFSGRQFSNSRSEMNVSTLELGDSALYLCARTYDTQYFGPGTRLTVL.

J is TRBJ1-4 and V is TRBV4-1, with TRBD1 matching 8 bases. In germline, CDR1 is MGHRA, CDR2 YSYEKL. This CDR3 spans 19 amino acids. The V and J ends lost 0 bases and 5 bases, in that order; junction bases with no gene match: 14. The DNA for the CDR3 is TGCGCCAGCAGCCAAGATATAGGACAGGGACTAAGGGGGAATGAAAAACTGTTTTTT. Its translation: CASSQDIGQGLRGNEKLFF.

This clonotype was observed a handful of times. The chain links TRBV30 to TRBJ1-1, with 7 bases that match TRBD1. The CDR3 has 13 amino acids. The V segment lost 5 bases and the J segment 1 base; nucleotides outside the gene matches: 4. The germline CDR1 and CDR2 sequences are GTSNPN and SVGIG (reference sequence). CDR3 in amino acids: CAWATGANTEAFF. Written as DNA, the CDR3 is TGTGCCTGGGCCACAGGGGCGAACACTGAAGCTTTCTTT.

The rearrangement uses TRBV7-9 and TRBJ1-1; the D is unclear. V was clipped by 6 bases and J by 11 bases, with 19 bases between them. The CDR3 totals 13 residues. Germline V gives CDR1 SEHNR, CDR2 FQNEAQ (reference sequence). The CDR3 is CASSSQKHPAAFF. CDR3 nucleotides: TGTGCCAGCAGTTCTCAGAAACACCCTGCCGCTTTCTTT.

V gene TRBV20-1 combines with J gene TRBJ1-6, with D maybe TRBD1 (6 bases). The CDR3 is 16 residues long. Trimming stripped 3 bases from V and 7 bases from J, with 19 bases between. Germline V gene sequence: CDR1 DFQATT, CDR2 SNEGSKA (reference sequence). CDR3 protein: CSARRGGRTVNSPLHF. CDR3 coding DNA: TGCAGTGCTAGGAGGGGGGGAAGGACAGTGAATTCACCCCTCCACTTT.

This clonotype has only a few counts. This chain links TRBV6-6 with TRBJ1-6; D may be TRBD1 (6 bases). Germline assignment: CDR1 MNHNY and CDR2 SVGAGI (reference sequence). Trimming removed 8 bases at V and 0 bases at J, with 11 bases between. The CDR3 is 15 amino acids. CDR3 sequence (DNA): TGTGCCAGCTGTCGGGACAACTCCTATAATTCACCCCTCCACTTT. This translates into CASCRDNSYNSPLHF.

CDR3 sequence: CASSAGPLTEAFF. The CDR3 DNA sequence: TGTGCCAGCAGTGCGGGGCCACTCACTGAAGCTTTCTTT. V usage is TRBV6-4 and J usage is TRBJ1-1, with a possible D match to TRBD1 (5 bases). This CDR3 contains 13 residues. Germline V CDR1 and CDR2: MRHNA, SNTAGT. Trimming shortened V by 4 bases and J by 4 bases, and 10 bases separated the two germline ends.

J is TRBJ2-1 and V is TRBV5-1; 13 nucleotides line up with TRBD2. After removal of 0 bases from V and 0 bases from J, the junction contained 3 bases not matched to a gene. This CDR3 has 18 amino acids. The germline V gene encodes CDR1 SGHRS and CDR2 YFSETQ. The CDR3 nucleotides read TGCGCCAGCAGCTTGGGACTAGCGGGGGGTTACTCCTACAATGAGCAGTTCTTC. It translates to CASSLGLAGGYSYNEQFF.

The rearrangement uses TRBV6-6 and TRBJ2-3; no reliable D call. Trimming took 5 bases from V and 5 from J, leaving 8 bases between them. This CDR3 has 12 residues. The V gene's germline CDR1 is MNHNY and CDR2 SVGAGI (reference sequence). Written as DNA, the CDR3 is TGTGCCAGCAGTGCATCGGAAGATACGCAGTATTTT. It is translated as CASSASEDTQYF.